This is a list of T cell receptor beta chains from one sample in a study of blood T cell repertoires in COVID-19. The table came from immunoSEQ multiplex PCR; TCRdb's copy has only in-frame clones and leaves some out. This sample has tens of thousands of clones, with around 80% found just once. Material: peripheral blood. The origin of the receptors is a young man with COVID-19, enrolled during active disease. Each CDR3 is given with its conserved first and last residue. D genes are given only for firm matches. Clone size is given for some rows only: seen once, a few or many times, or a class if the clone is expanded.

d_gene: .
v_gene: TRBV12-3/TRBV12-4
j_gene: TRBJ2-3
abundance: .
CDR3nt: TGTGCCAGCACCTACCAGGGTTCGGATACGCAGTATTTT
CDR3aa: CASTYQGSDTQYF

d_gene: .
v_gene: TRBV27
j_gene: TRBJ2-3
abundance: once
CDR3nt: TGTGCCAGCAGTCTTTGGACGGGGAGCACAGATACGCAGTATTTT
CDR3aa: CASSLWTGSTDTQYF

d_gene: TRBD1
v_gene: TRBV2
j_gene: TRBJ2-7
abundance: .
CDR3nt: TGTGCCAGCACCGGGACAGCGCCGTACGAGCAGTACTTC
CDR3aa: CASTGTAPYEQYF

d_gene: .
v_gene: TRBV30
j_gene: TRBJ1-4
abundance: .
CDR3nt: TGTGCCTGGAGGCTCGTGGGGGGTTCCGTTGAAAAACTGTTTTTT
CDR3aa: CAWRLVGGSVEKLFF

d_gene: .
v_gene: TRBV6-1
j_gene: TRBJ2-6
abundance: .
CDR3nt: TGTGCCAGCAGTGACGGTCAGACTTTCGCGGGAGGGGCCAACGTCCTGACTTTC
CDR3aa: CASSDGQTFAGGANVLTF

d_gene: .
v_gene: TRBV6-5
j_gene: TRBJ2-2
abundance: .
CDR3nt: TGTGCCAGCACAGCAGGGCCAGACACCGGGGAGCTGTTTTTT
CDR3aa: CASTAGPDTGELFF

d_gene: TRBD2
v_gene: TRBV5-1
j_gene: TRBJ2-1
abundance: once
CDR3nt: TGCGCCAGCAGCCGTAGCGGGGGGGCGAATGAGCAGTTCTTC
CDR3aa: CASSRSGGANEQFF

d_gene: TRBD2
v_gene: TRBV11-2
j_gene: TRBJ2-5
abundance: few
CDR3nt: TGTGCCAGCAGCTTAGACGTGGGCGGGGGGGGCCAAGAGACCCAGTACTTC
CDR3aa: CASSLDVGGGGQETQYF

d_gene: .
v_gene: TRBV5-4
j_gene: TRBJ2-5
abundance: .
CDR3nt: TGTGCCAGCAGCCTGGAACAGCTGGAGACCCAGTACTTC
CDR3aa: CASSLEQLETQYF

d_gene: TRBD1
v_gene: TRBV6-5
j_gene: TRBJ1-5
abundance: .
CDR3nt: TGTGCCAGCAGTCGGACAGGGCGGGATCAGCCCCAGCATTTT
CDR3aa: CASSRTGRDQPQHF

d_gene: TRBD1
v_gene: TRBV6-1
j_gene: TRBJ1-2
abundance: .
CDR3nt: TGTGCCAGCAGTGAAGTGTTGACAGGGGGCTATGGCTACACCTTC
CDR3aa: CASSEVLTGGYGYTF

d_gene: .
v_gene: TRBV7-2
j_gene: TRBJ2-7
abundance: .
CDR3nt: TGTGCCAGCAGCTTAGGACATCTTCCCTACGAGCAGTACTTC
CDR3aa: CASSLGHLPYEQYF

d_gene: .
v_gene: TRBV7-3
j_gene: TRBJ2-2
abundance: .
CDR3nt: TGTGCCAGCAGCGCGCAACTAGCAACCGGGGAGCTGTTTTTT
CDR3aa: CASSAQLATGELFF

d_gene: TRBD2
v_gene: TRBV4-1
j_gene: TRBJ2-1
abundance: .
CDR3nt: TGCGCCAGCAGGCTCACTAGCGGTCCCTACAATGAGCAGTTCTTC
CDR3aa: CASRLTSGPYNEQFF

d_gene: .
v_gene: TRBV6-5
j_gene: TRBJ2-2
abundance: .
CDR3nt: TGTGCCAGCAGTTACGGAGGGACCGGGGAGCTGTTTTTT
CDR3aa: CASSYGGTGELFF

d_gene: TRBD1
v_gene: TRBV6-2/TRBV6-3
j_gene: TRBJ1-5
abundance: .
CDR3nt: TGTGCCAGCAGTTGGACAGGGGATCAGCCCCAGCATTTT
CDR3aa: CASSWTGDQPQHF

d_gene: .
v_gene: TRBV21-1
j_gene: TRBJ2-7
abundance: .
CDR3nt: TGTGTCCTACTCAGGGGACTAGCGGGCTACGAGCAGTACTTC
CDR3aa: CVLLRGLAGYEQYF

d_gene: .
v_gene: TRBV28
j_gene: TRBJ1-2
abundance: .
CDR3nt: TGTGCCAGCAGTTTTGGGGGGTCGGGGGACTATGGCTACACCTTC
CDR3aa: CASSFGGSGDYGYTF

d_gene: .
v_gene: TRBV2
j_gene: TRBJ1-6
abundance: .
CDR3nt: TGTGCCAGCACAGGGGAATATAATTCACCCCTCCACTTT
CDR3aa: CASTGEYNSPLHF

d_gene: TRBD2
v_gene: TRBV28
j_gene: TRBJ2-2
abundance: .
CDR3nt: TGTGCCAGCAGTTTGATCTCCGGACTAGCGGTCACCGGGGAGCTGTTTTTT
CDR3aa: CASSLISGLAVTGELFF

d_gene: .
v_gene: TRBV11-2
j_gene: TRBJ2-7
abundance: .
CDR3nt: TGTGCCAGCAGCTTAGAAGGTGGAATCACAGGGAAGTACGAGCAGTACTTC
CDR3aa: CASSLEGGITGKYEQYF

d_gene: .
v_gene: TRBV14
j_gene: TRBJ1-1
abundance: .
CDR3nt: TGTGCCAGCAGCCAAGATCCAGGGCCTTATGAAGCTTTCTTT
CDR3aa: CASSQDPGPYEAFF

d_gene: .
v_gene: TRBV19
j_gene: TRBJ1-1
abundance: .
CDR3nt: TGTGCCAGTAGTACAGGGTATGCTGAAGCTTTCTTT
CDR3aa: CASSTGYAEAFF

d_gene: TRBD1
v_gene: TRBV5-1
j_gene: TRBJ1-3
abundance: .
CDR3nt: TGCGCCAGCAGCTTGGGGGACAGGGGTTTTACTGGAAACACCATATATTTT
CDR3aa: CASSLGDRGFTGNTIYF

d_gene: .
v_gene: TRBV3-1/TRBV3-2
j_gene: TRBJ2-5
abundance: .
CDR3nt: TGTGCCAGCAGCCAAGGGCTGGGCAACCAAGAGACCCAGTACTTC
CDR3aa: CASSQGLGNQETQYF

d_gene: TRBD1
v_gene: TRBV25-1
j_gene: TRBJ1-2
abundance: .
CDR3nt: TGTGCCAGCAGTGTCCAGGGGGCTGACTATGGCTACACCTTC
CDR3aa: CASSVQGADYGYTF

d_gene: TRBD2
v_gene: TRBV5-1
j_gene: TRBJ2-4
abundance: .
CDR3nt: TGCGCCAGCTCCGCGGGGGAGGGGTGGGACATTCAGTACTTC
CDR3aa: CASSAGEGWDIQYF

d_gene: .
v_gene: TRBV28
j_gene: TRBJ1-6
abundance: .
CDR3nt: TGTGCCAGCAGGGACGGACAGAAAGAGGTTTCACCCCTCCACTTT
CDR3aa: CASRDGQKEVSPLHF

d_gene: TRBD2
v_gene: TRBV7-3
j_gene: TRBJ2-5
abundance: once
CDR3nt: TGTGCCAGCAACGAAACCTTTCGGGGGGGCCAAGAGACCCAGTACTTC
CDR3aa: CASNETFRGGQETQYF

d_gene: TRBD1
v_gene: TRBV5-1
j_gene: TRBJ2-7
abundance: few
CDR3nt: TGCGCCAGCAGCCCGGGACAGGTGATTCCCTACGAGCAGTACTTC
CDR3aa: CASSPGQVIPYEQYF

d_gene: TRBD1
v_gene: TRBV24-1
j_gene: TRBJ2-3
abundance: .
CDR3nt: TGTGCCACCAGTGATTTTACGACAGGGGCAACAGATACGCAGTATTTT
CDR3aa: CATSDFTTGATDTQYF

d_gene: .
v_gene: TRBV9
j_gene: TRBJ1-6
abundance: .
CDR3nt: TGTGCCAGCAGCGTAGCGGGGGATTCACCCCTCCACTTT
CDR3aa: CASSVAGDSPLHF

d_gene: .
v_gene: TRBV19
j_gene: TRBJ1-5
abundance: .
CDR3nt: TGTGCCTCCTCGGACAAATTCTATAGCAATCAGCCCCAGCATTTT
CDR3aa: CASSDKFYSNQPQHF

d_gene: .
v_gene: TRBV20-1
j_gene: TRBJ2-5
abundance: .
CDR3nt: TGCAGTGGAAGGGGTCAAGAGACCCAGTACTTC
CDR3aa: CSGRGQETQYF

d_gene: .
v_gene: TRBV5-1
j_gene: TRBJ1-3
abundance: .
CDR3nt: TGCGCCAGCAGCTTCGCGGGACCCGGGTATGGAAACACCATATATTTT
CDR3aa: CASSFAGPGYGNTIYF

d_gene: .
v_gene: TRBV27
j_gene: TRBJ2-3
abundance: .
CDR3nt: TGTGCCAGCAGTTTAACGGACTTCTTTTCTACAGATACGCAGTATTTT
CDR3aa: CASSLTDFFSTDTQYF

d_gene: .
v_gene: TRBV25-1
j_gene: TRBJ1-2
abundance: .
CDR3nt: TGTGCCAGCAGTTTTCAGGGAGGGGATGGCTACACCTTC
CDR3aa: CASSFQGGDGYTF

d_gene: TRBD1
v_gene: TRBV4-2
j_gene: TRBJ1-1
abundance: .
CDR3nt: TGTGCCAGCAGCCCAACCGGGACAGAGAACACTGAAGCTTTCTTT
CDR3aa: CASSPTGTENTEAFF

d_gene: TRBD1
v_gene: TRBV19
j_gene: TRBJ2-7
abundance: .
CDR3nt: TGTGCCAGTAAACGGACAGGGCATGGTCACGAGCAGTACTTC
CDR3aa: CASKRTGHGHEQYF

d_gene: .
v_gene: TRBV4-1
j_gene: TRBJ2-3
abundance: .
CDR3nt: TGCGCCAGCAGCCAAGTGGGGAGCTTCACAGATACGCAGTATTTT
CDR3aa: CASSQVGSFTDTQYF

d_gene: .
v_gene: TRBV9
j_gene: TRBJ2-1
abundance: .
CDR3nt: TGTGCCAGCAGCCGTACGGGTGGTTCCTACAATGAGCAGTTCTTC
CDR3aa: CASSRTGGSYNEQFF

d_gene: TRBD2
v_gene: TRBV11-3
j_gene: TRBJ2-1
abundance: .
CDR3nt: TGTGCCAGCAGCGCGGGCGGGGGTGGCTCCTACAATGAGCAGTTCTTC
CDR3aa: CASSAGGGGSYNEQFF

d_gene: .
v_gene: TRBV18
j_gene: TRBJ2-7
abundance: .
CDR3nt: TGTGCCAGCTCACCTACACCAGCCTACGAGCAGTACTTC
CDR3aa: CASSPTPAYEQYF

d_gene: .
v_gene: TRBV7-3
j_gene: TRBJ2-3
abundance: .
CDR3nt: TGTGCCAGCAGCCCGGTGGACACCACAGATACGCAGTATTTT
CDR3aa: CASSPVDTTDTQYF

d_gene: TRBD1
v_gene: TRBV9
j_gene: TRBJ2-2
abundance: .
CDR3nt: TGTGCCAGCAGCGTAGCTGGGCTACAGGGGGCGGCAGCCGGGGAGCTGTTTTTT
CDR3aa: CASSVAGLQGAAAGELFF

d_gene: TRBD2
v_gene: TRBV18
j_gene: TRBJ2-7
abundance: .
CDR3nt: TGTGCCAGCTCACCAGGACTAGCGGGAGACGAGCAGTACTTC
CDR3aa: CASSPGLAGDEQYF

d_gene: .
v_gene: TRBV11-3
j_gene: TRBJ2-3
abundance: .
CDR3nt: TGTGCCAGCAGATATAGCTTTGACAGGGAGGCAGATACGCAGTATTTT
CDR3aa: CASRYSFDREADTQYF

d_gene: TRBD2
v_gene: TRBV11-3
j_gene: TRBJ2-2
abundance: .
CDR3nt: TGTGCCAGCAGCTTAGCGGGAGGACCCTACACCGGGGAGCTGTTTTTT
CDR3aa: CASSLAGGPYTGELFF

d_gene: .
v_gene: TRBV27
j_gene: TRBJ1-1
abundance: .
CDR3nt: TGTGCCAGCAGTTTATCTTTTACGGTGGACACTGAAGCTTTCTTT
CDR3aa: CASSLSFTVDTEAFF

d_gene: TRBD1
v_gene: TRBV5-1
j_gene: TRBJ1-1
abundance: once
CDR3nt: TGCGCCAGCAGCTTGTTACAGGGGAGCACTGAAGCTTTCTTT
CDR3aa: CASSLLQGSTEAFF

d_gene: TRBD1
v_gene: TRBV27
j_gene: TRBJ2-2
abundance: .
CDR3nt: TGTGCCAGCAGTCCCGCACAGGGGGCGCGGGGGAAGGCCGGGGAGCTGTTTTTT
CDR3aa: CASSPAQGARGKAGELFF

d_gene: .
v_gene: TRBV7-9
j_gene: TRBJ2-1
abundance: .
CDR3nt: TGTGCCAGCAGCTTAGTAGACTGGGTCTCCTACAATGAGCAGTTCTTC
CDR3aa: CASSLVDWVSYNEQFF

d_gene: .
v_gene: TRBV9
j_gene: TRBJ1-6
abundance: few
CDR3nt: TGTGCCAGCAGCCCACAGGGTTCCCCTAATAATTCACCCCTCCACTTT
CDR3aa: CASSPQGSPNNSPLHF